These T cell receptor beta chains were read from a single sample in a study of immune heterogeneity within non-small cell lung tumors. TCRdb reprocessed the multiplex PCR reads with MiXCR, giving one entry per CDR3 protein. Counted here are about 9,600 distinct CDR3 sequences, about 30% occurring once; the ten biggest clones make up 25% to 30%. Sequenced: lung tumor tissue. The receptor source for this set is a woman aged 50 to 60 with non-small cell lung cancer. CDR3s include the opening cysteine and the closing phenylalanine or tryptophan. A D gene is named only where the DNA matches it firmly. Only part of the rows carry a size: once, few, many, or a class if the clone is expanded.

14	TRBD1	TRBV12-3/TRBV12-4	NA	TRBJ1-3	TGTGTCAGCAGTCCCGGGACAGTTGGAAACACCATATATTTT	CVSSPGTVGNTIYF
15	NA	TRBV7-2	NA	TRBJ2-3	TGTGCCAGCAGCTTCGCGGGGAGAAGCACAGATACGCAGTATTTT	CASSFAGRSTDTQYF
13	NA	TRBV18	medium-sized	TRBJ2-7	TGTGCCAGCTCACCACCGACCGCCTACGAGCAGTACTTC	CASSPPTAYEQYF
12	NA	TRBV29-1	few	TRBJ1-1	TGCAGCGAAGCGCAGGGTAGTGCTGAAGCTTTCTTT	CSEAQGSAEAFF
13	TRBD1	TRBV7-2	many	TRBJ2-1	TGTGCCAGCAGCCGACAGGGAATGAATGAGCAGTTCTTC	CASSRQGMNEQFF
15	TRBD2	TRBV20-1	medium-sized	TRBJ2-7	TGCAGTACTGATCCGACTAGCGGGAGCTCCTACGAGCAGTACTTC	CSTDPTSGSSYEQYF
15	NA	TRBV3-1	medium-sized	TRBJ2-3	TGTGCCAGCAGCCAACAGGGTGTGGGCACAGATACGCAGTATTTT	CASSQQGVGTDTQYF
14	NA	TRBV12-3/TRBV12-4	many	TRBJ1-6	TGTGCCAGCAGTCCTGGGCGAACTAATTCACCCCTCCACTTT	CASSPGRTNSPLHF
14	NA	TRBV2	few	TRBJ2-2	TGTGCCAGCACTTCCGAGGCGAACACCGGGGAGCTGTTTTTT	CASTSEANTGELFF
15	NA	TRBV6-1	few	TRBJ2-2	TGTGCCAGCACCTTTCTGACAGCGAACATCGGGGAGCTGTTTTTT	CASTFLTANIGELFF
16	TRBD1	TRBV6-1	NA	TRBJ2-1	TGTGCCAGCAGTGATTCCGGGACAGGGTCCTACAATGAGCAGTTCTTC	CASSDSGTGSYNEQFF
14	NA	TRBV5-1	once	TRBJ2-2	TGCGCCAGCAGCCGGCAACAGAACACCGGGGAGCTGTTTTTT	CASSRQQNTGELFF
11	NA	TRBV25-1	NA	TRBJ1-3	TGTGCCACCACTCCCGGGGACACCATATATTTT	CATTPGDTIYF
11	NA	TRBV3-1	many	TRBJ1-3	TGTGCCAGCAACGGGGGAAACACCATATATTTT	CASNGGNTIYF
16	TRBD2	TRBV12-3/TRBV12-4	NA	TRBJ2-1	TGTGCCAGCAGTTTAGATCCTAGCGGGGGGCACAATGAGCAGTTCTTC	CASSLDPSGGHNEQFF
14	NA	TRBV12-3/TRBV12-4	NA	TRBJ2-3	TGTGCCAACTTAAGGCAGGGCGTAACAGATACGCAGTATTTT	CANLRQGVTDTQYF
14	TRBD1	TRBV6-1	few	TRBJ2-7	TGTGCCAGCAGAGAAATAGGACAGGGCTACGAGCAGTACTTC	CASREIGQGYEQYF
13	NA	TRBV3-1	few	TRBJ2-1	TGTGCCAGCAGCCAAGCTTGGCGGAATGAGCAGTTCTTC	CASSQAWRNEQFF
14	NA	TRBV6-1	many	TRBJ2-5	TGTGCCAGCAGTGAGGACAGTTTCCAAGAGACCCAGTACTTC	CASSEDSFQETQYF
15	TRBD1	TRBV5-1	many	TRBJ1-2	TGCGCCAGCAGCTCCCGGACAGGGGGGGACTATGGCTACACCTTC	CASSSRTGGDYGYTF
14	NA	TRBV28	many	TRBJ1-4	TGTGCCAGCAGCCTGGGCCGGGGAAGGGAAAAACTGTTTTTT	CASSLGRGREKLFF
15	NA	TRBV5-1	many	TRBJ2-2	TGCGCCAGCAGCCGGGACGGCGCGAACACCGGGGAGCTGTTTTTT	CASSRDGANTGELFF
14	NA	TRBV19	NA	TRBJ1-2	TGTGCCAGTAGTATTGACGGGACGATACTACGCTACACCTTC	CASSIDGTILRYTF
15	TRBD2	TRBV4-1	NA	TRBJ2-7	TGCGCCAGCAGTCGGGGGGTATCCCCGACCTACGAGCAGTACTTC	CASSRGVSPTYEQYF
15	NA	TRBV3-1	few	TRBJ2-5	TGTGCCAGCAGCCACCGGGGGCAGGGAGGAGAGACCCAGTACTTC	CASSHRGQGGETQYF
14	TRBD1	TRBV6-1	medium-sized	TRBJ2-7	TGTGCCAGCAGTGCGGACAGGAGCTCCTACGAGCAGTACTTC	CASSADRSSYEQYF
14	NA	TRBV2	NA	TRBJ1-5	TGTGCCAGCAGTTCGGACACTAGCAATCAGCCCCAGCATTTT	CASSSDTSNQPQHF
15	TRBD2	TRBV6-4	few	TRBJ2-3	TGTGCCAGCAGTTCTAGCGGGGAAGGCACAGATACGCAGTATTTT	CASSSSGEGTDTQYF
12	NA	TRBV3-1	many	TRBJ1-2	TGTGCCAGCAGCCATCACACCTATGGCTACACCTTC	CASSHHTYGYTF
13	NA	TRBV7-8	many	TRBJ2-5	TGTGCCAGCAGCTTAGGACAGCGGGAGACCCAGTACTTC	CASSLGQRETQYF
15	NA	TRBV7-9	NA	TRBJ2-7	TGTGCCAGCAGCTTAGTAGGGCAGGGGACCTACGAGCAGTACTTC	CASSLVGQGTYEQYF
14	TRBD1	TRBV19	many	TRBJ1-4	TGTGCCAGTAGCGGGACAGTCTCTAATGAAAAACTGTTTTTT	CASSGTVSNEKLFF
14	NA	TRBV28	many	TRBJ2-2	TGTGCCAGCACAGGGACACCCGACACCGGGGAGCTGTTTTTT	CASTGTPDTGELFF
17	TRBD1	TRBV11-2	many	TRBJ1-6	TGTGCCAGCAGCCAGAGGGGACAGTCTTCCTATAATTCACCCCTCCACTTT	CASSQRGQSSYNSPLHF
14	TRBD1	TRBV9	many	TRBJ1-1	TGTGCCAGCAGCTCACATCAGCGGGACAGGGGACCTTTCTTT	CASSSHQRDRGPFF
16	TRBD2	TRBV7-9	few	TRBJ2-3	TGTGCCAGCAGCGTAGGGACTAGCGGGGAGGGAGATACGCAGTATTTT	CASSVGTSGEGDTQYF
14	TRBD2	TRBV19	few	TRBJ2-3	TGTGCCAGTACCCCGTCCGGGAGGGATGATACGCAGTATTTT	CASTPSGRDDTQYF
15	NA	TRBV20-1	medium-sized	TRBJ2-1	TGCAGTGCTAGTAATTGGGTGGCTGTGAGTAATGAGCAGTTCTTC	CSASNWVAVSNEQFF
16	TRBD2	TRBV7-8	NA	TRBJ2-1	TGTGCCAGCAGCCCGTTAGCGGGAGCGTCCTACAATGAGCAGTTCTTC	CASSPLAGASYNEQFF
17	TRBD1	TRBV4-1	NA	TRBJ2-7	TGCGCCAGCAGCCAAGCCGCGGGACAGGCGACAACCTACGAGCAGTACTTC	CASSQAAGQATTYEQYF
17	TRBD1	TRBV5-1	medium-sized	TRBJ2-1	TGCGCCAGCAGCCCGGTCCCGGGACAGGGGGCTAGGAATGAGCAGTTCTTC	CASSPVPGQGARNEQFF
12	NA	TRBV30	medium-sized	TRBJ1-1	TGTGCCTGGAGTACACAGGGTAATGAAGCTTTCTTT	CAWSTQGNEAFF
15	TRBD1	TRBV12-3/TRBV12-4	medium-sized	TRBJ2-3	TGTGCCAGCAGAGGAAGGACAGGGTCGTCAGATACGCAGTATTTT	CASRGRTGSSDTQYF
13	NA	TRBV9	many	TRBJ1-1	TGTGCCAGCAGCGACAGCATGAACACTGAAGCTTTCTTT	CASSDSMNTEAFF
17	NA	TRBV11-2	many	TRBJ1-1	TGTGCCAGCGCCCGAGGGACCGGGGCCCCGCTGAACACTGAAGCTTTCTTT	CASARGTGAPLNTEAFF
12	NA	TRBV12-3/TRBV12-4	many	TRBJ2-2	TGTGCCAGCAGTCCTCAAACCGGGGAGCTGTTTTTT	CASSPQTGELFF
16	TRBD2	TRBV5-6	many	TRBJ2-7	TGTGCCAGCAGCTATTTCAGAGCGGGAGGAACCTACGAGCAGTACTTC	CASSYFRAGGTYEQYF
15	TRBD2	TRBV3-1	NA	TRBJ2-7	TGTGCCAGCAGCCAAGCGGCTAGCGGGTCCTACGAGCAGTACTTC	CASSQAASGSYEQYF